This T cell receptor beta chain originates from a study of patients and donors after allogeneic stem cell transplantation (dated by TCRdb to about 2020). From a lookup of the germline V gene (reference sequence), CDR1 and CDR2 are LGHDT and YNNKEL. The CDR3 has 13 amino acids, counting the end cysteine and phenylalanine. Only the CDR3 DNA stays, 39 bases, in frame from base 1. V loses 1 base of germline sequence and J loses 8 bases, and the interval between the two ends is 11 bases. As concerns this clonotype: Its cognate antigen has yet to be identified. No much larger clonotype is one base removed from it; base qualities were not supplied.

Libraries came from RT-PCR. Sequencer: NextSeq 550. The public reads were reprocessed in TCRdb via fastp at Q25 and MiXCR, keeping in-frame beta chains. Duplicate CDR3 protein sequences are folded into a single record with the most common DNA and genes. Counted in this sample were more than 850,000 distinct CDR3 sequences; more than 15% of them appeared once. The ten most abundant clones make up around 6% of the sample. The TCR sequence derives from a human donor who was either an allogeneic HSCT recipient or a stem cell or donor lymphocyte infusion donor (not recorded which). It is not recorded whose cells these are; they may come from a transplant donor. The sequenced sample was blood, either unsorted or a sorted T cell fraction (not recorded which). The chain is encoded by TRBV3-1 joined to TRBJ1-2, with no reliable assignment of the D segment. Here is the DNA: TGTGCCAGCAGCCAAGTTTACAGCGTAGGCTACACCTTC. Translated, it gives CASSQVYSVGYTF.